Below, 18 T cell receptor beta chains from the same sample are listed, as sequenced in a study of T cells in tuberculosis. After thawing and overnight rest, PBMC were stained with GMM-loaded CD1B tetramer, viability dye and anti-CD3 for sorting. C32 glucose monomycolate from Rhodococcus equi was loaded onto the CD1B tetramers. Libraries were prepared by immunoSEQ multiplex PCR; TCRdb keeps only in-frame clonotypes and omits some of them. In the table there are roughly 92,000 clones, just over 90% of which are singletons. The material sequenced was CD1b-GMM tetramer-negative cells sorted from PBMCs. Every receptor here comes from an adult woman with latent tuberculosis.

This clone was detected only once. The chain is built from TRBV29-1 and TRBJ2-1; D is unclear. The V end was cut by 6 bases, the J end by 2 bases, with 14 bases between. CDR3 length: 14 amino acids. Per the germline V gene, CDR1 is SQVTM and CDR2 is ANQGSEA. CDR3 region: CSVRSGSTYNEQFF. DNA for the CDR3: TGCAGCGTCCGAAGTGGTAGCACCTACAATGAGCAGTTCTTC.

CDR3 sequence reads: CASSQAGTLNEKLFF. The CDR3 coding sequence is TGCGCCAGCAGCCAAGCCGGGACTCTTAATGAAAAACTGTTTTTT. The chain links TRBV4-1 to TRBJ1-4, with a possible D match to TRBD1 (5 bases). V shed 1 base and J shed 4 bases, with 10 bases lying between them. Germline V lookup: CDR1 MGHRA, CDR2 YSYEKL. The CDR3 has 15 residues.

The chain has TRBV28 and TRBJ2-2; 8 nucleotides align to TRBD2. This CDR3 is 17 amino acids long. Trimming removed 3 bases from V and 1 base from J; junction bases left unmatched: 7. Germline-derived CDR1 and CDR2 are MDHEN and SYDVKM. The CDR3 bases are TGTGCCAGCAGTTTTCTCCTAGCGGGCATGAACACCGGGGAGCTGTTTTTT. Amino acids: CASSFLLAGMNTGELFF.

The chain combines TRBV7-8 with TRBJ2-4, with D uncertain. Germline V gene sequence: CDR1 SGHVS, CDR2 FQNEAQ. The CDR3 runs 15 residues. V was trimmed by 1 base and J by 3 bases, leaving 10 bases between them. CDR3 loop: CASSLVPDLKNIQYF. In DNA form, the CDR3 reads TGTGCCAGCAGCTTAGTCCCAGATCTCAAAAACATTCAGTACTTC.

The genes are TRBV7-3 and TRBJ2-5, with 9 bases aligning to TRBD2. V gave up 2 bases and J gave up 1 base; unmatched junction bases: 8. The CDR3 has 17 residues. Per germline, CDR1 SGHTA and CDR2 FQGTGA. The DNA of the CDR3 is TGTGCCAGCAGCTTAGGGGGTCGCGGGGGGGCCCAAGAGACCCAGTACTTC. Protein product: CASSLGGRGGAQETQYF.

This rearrangement joins TRBV29-1 to TRBJ1-1; D unresolved. The germline CDR1 and CDR2 sequences are SQVTM and ANQGSEA. Between the trimmed V and J ends, which lost 4 bases and 1 base, there was a span of 13 bases. The CDR3 contains 14 residues. The CDR3, as DNA: TGCAGCGTTGTATTACGGCAGGCGAACACTGAAGCTTTCTTT. It is translated as CSVVLRQANTEAFF.

This clone was recorded only once. J is TRBJ2-3 and V is TRBV7-2, with 8 bases matching TRBD2. The germline V gene encodes CDR1 SGHTA and CDR2 FQGNSA. The CDR3 covers 14 residues. The trim removed 1 base at V and 4 bases at J, leaving 1 base unmatched. For the CDR3, the DNA is TGTGCCAGCAGCTTAGAACTAGCGGCAGATACGCAGTATTTT. It is translated as CASSLELAADTQYF. The full variable domain, completed using reference TRBV7-2 and TRBJ2-3, is GAGVSQSPSNKVTEKGKDVELRCDPISGHTALYWYRQSLGQGLEFLIYFQGNSAPDKSGLPSDRFSAERTGGSVSTLTIQRTQQEDSAVYLCASSLELAADTQYFGPGTRLTVL.

The rearrangement joins TRBV9 to TRBJ2-1, with TRBD2 identical over 8 bases. The CDR3 is 15 amino acids. The V and J ends lost 0 bases and 6 bases, in that order; junction bases with no gene match: 5. Germline V gives CDR1 SGDLS, CDR2 YYNGEE. CDR3 loop: CASSVDGGAPNEQFF. Written as DNA, the CDR3 is TGTGCCAGCAGCGTAGACGGGGGGGCTCCCAATGAGCAGTTCTTC.

This chain links TRBV6-1 with TRBJ2-7; 7 bases map to TRBD2. The V segment lost 9 bases and the J segment 2 bases; nucleotides outside the gene matches: 13. This CDR3 spans 15 amino acids. CDR1 is MNHNS and CDR2 is SASEGT in the germline V gene. The CDR3: CARTRLASITYEQYF. The CDR3 DNA reads TGTGCCAGGACTAGACTAGCCTCAATTACCTACGAGCAGTACTTC.

J is TRBJ2-5 and V is TRBV29-1; perhaps TRBD1 as D (6 bases). This CDR3 has 15 amino acids. The V gene lost 0 bases and the J gene lost 5 bases, with 16 bases spanning the gap. Germline CDR1 reads SQVTM; CDR2 reads ANQGSEA. CDR3 coding DNA: TGCAGCGTTGAAGATCGTGGGGGCTTGAGGGAGACCCAGTACTTC. Translated, it gives CSVEDRGGLRETQYF.

The CDR3 region is CASSLIGGQETQYF. CDR3 nucleotides: TGTGCCAGCAGTTTGATTGGAGGTCAAGAGACCCAGTACTTC. The genes are TRBV6-1 and TRBJ2-5; D may be TRBD2 (5 bases). V dropped 5 bases and J dropped 2 bases, with 12 bases sitting between them. This CDR3 comprises 14 residues. Germline lookup yields CDR1 MNHNS and CDR2 SASEGT.

Comments on this clone: Mismatch with germline at one junction end may stem from a read error. The sample contains more than one DNA sequence encoding this CDR3. The chain has TRBV18 and TRBJ1-6, with no clear D. The CDR3 covers 14 residues. CDR1 and CDR2 (germline): KGHSH, LQKENI. DNA for the CDR3: TGTGCCAGCTCCCTTTCTTCCTATAATTCCCCCCTCCACTTT. Amino acid sequence: CASSLSSYNSPLHF.

In nucleotides, the CDR3 is TGTGCCAGCAGCCAAGAGGGCGGGGCGGGCACTGAAGCTTTCTTT. It specifies CASSQEGGAGTEAFF. The rearrangement links TRBV14 to TRBJ1-1, with D maybe TRBD1 (5 bases). CDR1 is SGHDN, CDR2 FVKESK, per germline. The CDR3 is 15 residues long. Deletions cut 0 bases from V and 4 bases from J, with 12 bases between.

Points on this clone: The junction and the germline gene differ at one end; a read error may be behind it. V gene TRBV6-1 combines with J gene TRBJ2-3; D unresolved. This CDR3 contains 11 residues. Germline V gene data show CDR1 as MNHNS and CDR2 as SASEGT. The CDR3 nucleotides are TGTGCCAGCAGTGAATCGAGATTCCACGTATTT. This translates into CASSESRFHVF.

The chain joins TRBV5-4 to TRBJ2-7; 9 nucleotides align to TRBD1. The CDR3 length is 12 residues. CDR1 is SGHNT, CDR2 YYREEE, per germline (reference sequence). With V trimmed by 9 bases and J by 4 bases, 5 bases remained unmatched. The CDR3 here is CAKTGGKYEQYF. The CDR3 nucleotides are TGTGCCAAGACAGGGGGTAAGTACGAGCAGTACTTC.

The chain has TRBV6-6 and TRBJ1-3; TRBD1 aligns across 9 bases. Trimming at V came to 4 bases and at J to 4 bases, leaving 5 bases not matched to a gene. The CDR3 has 15 amino acids. Germline V gene lookup returns CDR1 MNHNY and CDR2 SVGAGI (reference sequence). CDR3 in amino acids: CASSSGQGEGNTIYF. In nucleotides, the CDR3 is TGTGCCAGCAGTTCGGGACAGGGCGAAGGAAACACCATATATTTT.

The genes are TRBV5-1 and TRBJ2-7, with 7 bases identical to TRBD1. The CDR3 extends over 13 amino acids. After removal of 4 bases from V and 4 bases from J, the junction contained 5 bases not matched to a gene. Germline V gives CDR1 SGHRS, CDR2 YFSETQ. CDR3 in amino acids: CASSAGTAYEQYF. CDR3 nucleotide sequence: TGCGCCAGCAGCGCAGGGACAGCTTACGAGCAGTACTTC.

The chain links TRBV5-6 to TRBJ2-2, with 10 bases lining up with TRBD2. V trimming: 0 bases; J trimming: 5 bases; junction bases outside the gene matches: 7. CDR1 SGHDT and CDR2 YYEEEE come from the germline V gene. This CDR3 has 17 amino acids. Written as DNA, the CDR3 is TGTGCCAGCAGCTTGGGGGCTAGCGGGGGAGCAACCGGGGAGCTGTTTTTT. Translated: CASSLGASGGATGELFF.